The clone carrying this T cell receptor beta chain was seen just once. Exclusion of a patient followed from autoimmune disease history or systemic immunosuppression. Method: immunoSEQ multiplex PCR; TCRdb's copy keeps in-frame clones and lacks some. The sample holds 70,000 or so clones, roughly 90% seen once. This sample was included in a study of OX40 agonist ivuxolimab in advanced cancers. J was trimmed by 5 bases and V by 3 bases; bases with no gene match: 8. Germline assignment: CDR1 MDHEN and CDR2 SYDVKM. The CDR3 loop spans 15 amino acids. The sequence came from an adult with an advanced solid tumor such as melanoma, head and neck, liver or kidney cancer. The chain couples TRBV28 to TRBJ1-2, with 8 positions matching TRBD1. Sequenced material: CD4+ or CD8+ T cells sorted from blood, taken in a trial of the OX40 agonist ivuxolimab. Here the CDR3 DNA reads TGTGCCAGCAGTTTGCCCAGGGGGCGGTTTTATGGCTACACCTTC. Translation: CASSLPRGRFYGYTF.